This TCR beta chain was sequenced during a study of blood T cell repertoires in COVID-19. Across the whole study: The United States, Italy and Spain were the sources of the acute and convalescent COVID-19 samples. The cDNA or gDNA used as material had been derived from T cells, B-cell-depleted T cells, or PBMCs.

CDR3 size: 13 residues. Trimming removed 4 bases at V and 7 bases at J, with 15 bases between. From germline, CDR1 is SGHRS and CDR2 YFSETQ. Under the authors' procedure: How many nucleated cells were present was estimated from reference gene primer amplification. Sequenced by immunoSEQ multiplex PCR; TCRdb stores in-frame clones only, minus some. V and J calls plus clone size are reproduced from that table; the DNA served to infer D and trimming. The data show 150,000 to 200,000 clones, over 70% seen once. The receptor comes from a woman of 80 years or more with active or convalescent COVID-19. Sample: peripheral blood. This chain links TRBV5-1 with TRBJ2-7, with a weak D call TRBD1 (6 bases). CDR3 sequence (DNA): TGCGCCAGCAGCCCGACAGGTTCCAGGGAGCAGTACTTC. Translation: CASSPTGSREQYF.